This TCR beta chain was sequenced in a study of blood T cell repertoires in COVID-19. The CDR3 totals 15 residues. The V gene's germline CDR1 is SGHDT and CDR2 YYEEEE. Trimming left V 4 bases short and J 8 bases short, with 18 bases between. Participants, about 18 to 89 years old, spanned more than 20 US areas. Participants classified as exposed had met a COVID-19 case within 2 weeks before study entry. How the authors handled the data: Cell counts per sample came from amplifying reference gene primers. Data came from immunoSEQ multiplex PCR; TCRdb stores just in-frame clones and leaves some out. From that table come the V and J calls and clone size; the DNA was used to work out D and trimming. The sample has a few hundred thousand clones, just over 90% seen once; the top ten hold about 0.86%.

This sequence joins TRBV5-6 and TRBJ1-4; D not resolved. The sample was PBMCs or T cells enriched from blood (not recorded which). This TCR came from a woman aged 35 to 49 who had been exposed to COVID-19. In DNA form, the CDR3 reads TGTGCCAGCAGCCTCGGACGGGGAGTTCGAGAAAAACTGTTTTTT. Translation gives CASSLGRGVREKLFF.